This TCR beta chain stems from a study of T cell responses to AZD1222 COVID-19 vaccine. Using immunoSEQ multiplex PCR, the repertoire was profiled, and TCRdb retains in-frame clones only, with some absent. The data contain approximately 80,000 clones, 90% of them seen just once; the ten biggest clones take up 3.3%. Overall study results and limits: AZD1222 recipients seropositive at baseline numbered only 5 or 6.

From germline, CDR1 is KGHSH and CDR2 LQKENI. The CDR3 has 17 amino acids. The V segment lost 0 bases and the J segment 3 bases; nucleotides outside the gene matches: 8. As for this clone: Its antigen is as yet unknown.

Sequenced material: peripheral blood, taken 28 days after the second AZD1222 dose. V and J are TRBV18 and TRBJ2-3; 8 bases match TRBD2. This sequence originates from an adult who received the AZD1222 COVID-19 vaccine. The CDR3 DNA is TGTGCCAGCTCACCACCTTCGGGGGGGCCAAAGACAGATACGCAGTATTTT. Its translation is CASSPPSGGPKTDTQYF. The variable domain in full, with the rest retrieved from reference TRBV18 and TRBJ2-3, is NAGVMQNPRHLVRRRGQEARLRCSPMKGHSHVYWYRQLPEEGLKFMVYLQKENIIDESGMPKERFSAEFPKEGPSILRIQQVVRGDSAAYFCASSPPSGGPKTDTQYFGPGTRLTVL.